This TCR beta chain was retrieved from a study of blood T cell repertoires in COVID-19. The CDR3 is made up of 15 amino acids. V shed 1 base and J shed 5 bases, with 12 bases lying between them. Germline loops: CDR1 MDHEN, CDR2 SYDVKM. The data were produced by immunoSEQ multiplex PCR, yet TCRdb's version contains in-frame clones alone and is incomplete. The sample shows 310,000 or so clones, roughly 90% of them seen only once. The sequencing input was peripheral blood. J is TRBJ1-5 and V is TRBV28; a weak D match, TRBD1 (6 bases). This receptor was identified in a woman between 45 and 60 years old with active or convalescent COVID-19. The CDR3 DNA reads TGTGCCAGCAGTTTATTTCTGGACAGCGATCAGCCCCAGCATTTT. Its translation: CASSLFLDSDQPQHF.